This T cell receptor beta chain is from a study of vaccination effects on CD4 cells after COVID-19. Whole-study results and caveats: Few convalescent patients were included, and no early post-infection timepoints were sampled. After vaccination, at late timepoints, clones induced by infection and by vaccine contracted markedly.

Clones were read by immunoSEQ multiplex PCR, and TCRdb kept only the in-frame ones, dropping some. The data hold about 70,000 clones, with about four fifths observed a single time. CDR1 MDHEN and CDR2 SYDVKM come from the germline V gene. This CDR3 spans 12 amino acids. V was trimmed by 4 bases and J by 2 bases, leaving 6 bases between them. On this clone itself: The antigen is undetermined.

Using viral peptide pools, the ViraFEST assay grew out antigen-specific CD4+ T cells prior to sequencing. Cultured cells yielded isolated CD4+ T cells after 10 to 11 days. Previously uninfected by SARS-CoV-2, the vaccine recipients also showed negative nucleocapsid antibodies. The source is a human donor who received a COVID-19 vaccine. This material consisted of CD4+ T cells from PBMCs cultured with SARS-CoV-2 spike peptides, taken before COVID-19 vaccination. The chain is built from TRBV28 and TRBJ2-7; D is unclear. The CDR3 protein is CASSSIAYEQYV. CDR3 bases: TGTGCCAGCAGTTCCATAGCCTACGAGCAGTACGTC.